This is a list of T cell receptor beta chains from one sample in a study of radiation and T cells in renal cell carcinoma. The table came from immunoSEQ multiplex PCR; TCRdb's copy has only in-frame clones and leaves some out. This sample carries more than 75,000 clones, roughly four fifths of them seen once, and the ten largest clones take approximately 6.4%. The material was blood, obtained from a patient whose treatment included radiotherapy and nephrectomy. The receptors were sampled from a man in his fifties or sixties with renal cell carcinoma. Both conserved end residues are part of each CDR3. D genes are given only for firm matches. Clone size is given for some rows only: seen once, a few or many times, or a class if the clone is expanded.

v_gene	abundance	j_gene	d_gene	CDR3aa	CDR3nt
TRBV7-8	-	TRBJ2-7	-	CASSLSGYEQYF	TGTGCCAGCAGCCTCTCAGGGTACGAGCAGTACTTC
TRBV2	-	TRBJ2-2	-	CAAEAIAGELFF	TGTGCCGCCGAAGCGATAGCCGGGGAGCTGTTTTTT
TRBV27	few	TRBJ1-1	-	CASSPWGAGYTEAFF	TGTGCCAGCAGCCCATGGGGGGCCGGTTACACTGAAGCTTTCTTT
TRBV27	once	TRBJ1-5	-	CASSLSGANQPQHF	TGTGCCAGCAGTTTATCAGGGGCGAATCAGCCCCAGCATTTT
TRBV6-1	-	TRBJ1-1	TRBD1	CASTEGASPRFEAFF	TGTGCCAGCACCGAGGGGGCGTCGCCTAGATTTGAAGCTTTCTTT
TRBV9	-	TRBJ2-1	-	CASSVGGDYNEQFF	TGTGCCAGCAGCGTTGGGGGAGACTACAATGAGCAGTTCTTC
TRBV11-2	-	TRBJ2-3	-	CASSRQEDTQYF	TGTGCCAGCAGCCGACAGGAGGATACGCAGTATTTT
TRBV28	-	TRBJ1-2	TRBD1	CASSPGQGFSGYTF	TGTGCCAGCAGCCCGGGACAGGGGTTTTCCGGCTACACCTTC
TRBV28	-	TRBJ2-7	-	CASTLGNSYEQYF	TGTGCCAGCACTCTTGGTAATTCCTACGAGCAGTACTTC
TRBV18	-	TRBJ2-7	TRBD2	CASSPGTRGYEQYF	TGTGCCAGCTCACCCGGGACTAGGGGCTACGAGCAGTACTTC
TRBV4-3	-	TRBJ2-3	-	CASSQERRDTQYF	TGCGCCAGCAGCCAAGAACGACGAGATACGCAGTATTTT
TRBV28	-	TRBJ2-6	-	CASSPPRVGATGANVLTF	TGTGCCAGCAGCCCCCCAAGGGTGGGGGCAACAGGGGCCAACGTCCTGACTTTC
TRBV19	-	TRBJ2-1	-	CASSIDFDRYNEQFF	TGTGCCAGTAGTATAGACTTCGACCGATACAATGAGCAGTTCTTC
TRBV14	few	TRBJ2-5	-	CASSPRLGYRSQETQYF	TGTGCCAGCAGCCCTAGATTGGGTTACAGGAGCCAAGAGACCCAGTACTTC
TRBV7-8	-	TRBJ2-5	-	CASSLVVTQYF	TGTGCCAGCAGCTTAGTCGTGACCCAGTACTTC
TRBV5-1	-	TRBJ1-2	TRBD1	CASRDRGTVDYGYTF	TGCGCCAGCAGGGACAGGGGGACTGTCGACTATGGCTACACCTTC
TRBV7-2	-	TRBJ2-7	-	CASSPLAGEQYF	TGTGCCAGCAGCCCACTAGCAGGCGAGCAGTACTTC
TRBV7-2	-	TRBJ2-7	TRBD2	CASSPWTSGGASYEQYF	TGTGCCAGCAGCCCCTGGACTAGCGGAGGGGCTTCCTACGAGCAGTACTTC
TRBV5-1	-	TRBJ2-3	-	CASSFEGDTQYF	TGCGCCAGCAGCTTCGAGGGAGATACGCAGTATTTT
TRBV4-1	many	TRBJ1-5	TRBD1	CASSARQGGNQPQHF	TGCGCCAGCAGCGCCCGACAGGGCGGTAATCAGCCCCAGCATTTT
TRBV5-1	-	TRBJ1-5	-	CASSLDGGSNQPQHF	TGCGCCAGCAGCTTGGACGGAGGAAGCAATCAGCCCCAGCATTTT
TRBV27	-	TRBJ1-5	TRBD1	CASSQQGAGQPQHF	TGTGCCAGCAGTCAACAGGGGGCAGGGCAGCCCCAGCATTTT
TRBV11-2	-	TRBJ2-6	TRBD1	CASSLTGTGVSGANVLTF	TGTGCCAGCAGCTTGACCGGGACAGGGGTCTCTGGGGCCAACGTCCTGACTTTC